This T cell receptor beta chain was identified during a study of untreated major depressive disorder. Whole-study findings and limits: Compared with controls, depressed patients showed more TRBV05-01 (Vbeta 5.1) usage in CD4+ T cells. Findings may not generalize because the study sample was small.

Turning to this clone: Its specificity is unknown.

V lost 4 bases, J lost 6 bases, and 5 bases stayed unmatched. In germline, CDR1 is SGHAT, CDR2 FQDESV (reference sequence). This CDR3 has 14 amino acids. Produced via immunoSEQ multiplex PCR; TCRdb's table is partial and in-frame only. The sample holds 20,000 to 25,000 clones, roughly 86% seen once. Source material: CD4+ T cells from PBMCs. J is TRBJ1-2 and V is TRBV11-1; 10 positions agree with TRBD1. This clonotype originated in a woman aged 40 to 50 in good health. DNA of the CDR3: TGTGCCAGCAGCTCGCTGGACAGGGGGAATGGCTACACCTTC. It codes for CASSSLDRGNGYTF.